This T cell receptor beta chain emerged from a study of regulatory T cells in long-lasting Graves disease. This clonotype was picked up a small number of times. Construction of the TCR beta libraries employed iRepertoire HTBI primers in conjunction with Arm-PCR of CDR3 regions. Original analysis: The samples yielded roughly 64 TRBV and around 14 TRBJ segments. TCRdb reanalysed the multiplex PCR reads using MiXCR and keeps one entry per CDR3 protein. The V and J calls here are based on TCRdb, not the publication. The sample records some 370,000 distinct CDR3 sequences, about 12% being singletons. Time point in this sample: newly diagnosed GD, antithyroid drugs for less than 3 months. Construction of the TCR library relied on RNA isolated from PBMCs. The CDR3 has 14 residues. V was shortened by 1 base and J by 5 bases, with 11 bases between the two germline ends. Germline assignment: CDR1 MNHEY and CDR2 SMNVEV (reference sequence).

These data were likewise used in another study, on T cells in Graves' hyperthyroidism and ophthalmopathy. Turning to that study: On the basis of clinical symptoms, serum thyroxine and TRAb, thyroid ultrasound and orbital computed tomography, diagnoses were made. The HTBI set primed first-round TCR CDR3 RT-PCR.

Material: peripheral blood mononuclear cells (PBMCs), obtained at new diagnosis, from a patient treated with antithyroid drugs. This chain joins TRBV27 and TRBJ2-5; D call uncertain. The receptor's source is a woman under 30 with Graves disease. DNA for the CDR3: TGTGCCAGCAGTTTATACACGGACGGGGAGACCCAGTACTTC. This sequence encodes CASSLYTDGETQYF.